A single sample is the source of the 14 T cell receptor beta chains below, sequenced in a study of cytotoxic CD8 clonotypes in ibrutinib-treated CLL. TCRdb's table, derived via immunoSEQ multiplex PCR, lists solely in-frame clones and lacks some. The sample has nearly 300,000 clones; approximately 76% are singletons. The input for sequencing was PBMCs, taken at disease progression, from a patient treated with ibrutinib. These receptor sequences come from a human donor with chronic lymphocytic leukemia.

This chain connects TRBV9 to TRBJ1-1; 9 nucleotides line up with TRBD1. The CDR3 runs to 14 residues. With V trimmed by 4 bases and J by 12 bases, 13 bases remained unmatched. Germline V gene lookup returns CDR1 SGDLS and CDR2 YYNGEE. Here the CDR3 DNA reads TGTGCCAGCAGCAAAGACGGACAGGGGCGGAGAACTTTCTTT. Amino acid sequence: CASSKDGQGRRTFF.

The chain is built from TRBV6-6 and TRBJ1-2; D perhaps matches TRBD1 (5 bases). From germline, CDR1 is MNHNY and CDR2 SVGAGI (reference sequence). This CDR3 region has 13 residues. V gave up 5 bases and J gave up 8 bases, with 15 bases separating them. The CDR3 DNA reads TGTGCCAGCAGTGCAAATCAGGGAAGCGGCTACACCTTC. This gives the protein CASSANQGSGYTF.

This chain links TRBV11-2 with TRBJ2-7; 8 bases are a match to TRBD2. Germline V gene sequence: CDR1 SGHAT, CDR2 FQNNGV. The CDR3 consists of 18 residues. Losses at the gene ends were 1 base for V and 7 bases for J; bases not matched to a gene: 18. CDR3 nucleotide sequence: TGTGCCAGCAGCTTAGTATCGTGGTCGAGCGGGAGTCGTAGGGAGCAGTACTTC. It is translated as CASSLVSWSSGSRREQYF.

This clone was seen only a few times. The chain uses TRBV6-1 and TRBJ2-3; 8 nucleotides line up with TRBD2. Germline CDR1 reads MNHNS; CDR2 reads SASEGT. Germline trimming cut 3 bases from V and 1 base from J; bases unmatched to any gene: 12. The CDR3 runs 18 residues. The CDR3 spells CASSDSGLAVRGTDTQYF. DNA of the CDR3: TGTGCCAGCAGTGATTCAGGACTAGCCGTCCGGGGCACAGATACGCAGTATTTT.

J is TRBJ2-2 and V is TRBV9; 7 bases align to TRBD1. Germline CDR1 SGDLS, CDR2 YYNGEE. V dropped 4 bases and J dropped 1; count of bases not matched to a gene: 4. The CDR3 spans 15 residues. This chain's CDR3 is CASSTRQGNTGELFF. For the CDR3, the DNA is TGTGCCAGCAGCACTAGACAGGGGAACACCGGGGAGCTGTTTTTT.

The V and J genes are TRBV18 and TRBJ2-1; 9 bases line up with TRBD2. Germline-derived CDR1 and CDR2 are KGHSH and LQKENI. The length of the CDR3 is 15 residues. With 6 bases clipped from V and 6 bases from J, the junction kept 9 bases outside the gene matches. For the CDR3, the DNA is TGTGCCAGCTCGCCCGGCGGGGGGGCCTCCAATGAGCAGTTCTTC. It codes for CASSPGGGASNEQFF.

The chain employs TRBV7-9 and TRBJ1-1, with D unresolved. The V gene's germline CDR1 is SEHNR and CDR2 FQNEAQ (reference sequence). The CDR3 has 14 amino acids. V was pared by 5 bases and J by 1 base, with 11 bases between. The chain's CDR3 is CASSPTTPNTEAFF. The CDR3 region has the DNA TGTGCCAGCAGCCCCACTACACCGAACACTGAAGCTTTCTTT.

This clone was picked up one time. The rearrangement uses TRBV11-2 and TRBJ2-1; D gene unclear. V shed 5 bases and J shed 7 bases, with 9 bases lying between them. Germline CDR1 and CDR2: SGHAT and FQNNGV. The CDR3 length is 12 residues. DNA for the CDR3: TGTGCCAGCAGCCTAACAGTTAATGAGCAGTTCTTC. Residues: CASSLTVNEQFF.

This clone was detected once. This chain links TRBV5-1 with TRBJ1-2; TRBD1 agrees at 8 bases. The CDR3 contains 15 residues. Germline CDR1 reads SGHRS; CDR2 reads YFSETQ. Germline trimming cut 4 bases from V and 8 bases from J; bases unmatched to any gene: 13. The CDR3 sequence is CASSTGQGGRGGYTF. The CDR3 nucleotides are TGCGCCAGCAGCACAGGACAGGGCGGGAGGGGAGGCTACACCTTC.

The rearrangement joins TRBV29-1 to TRBJ1-3; 8 bases are shared with TRBD1. The V gene's germline CDR1 is SQVTM and CDR2 ANQGSEA. This CDR3 spans 13 amino acids. With V trimmed by 5 bases and J by 3 bases, 3 bases remained unmatched. In DNA form, the CDR3 reads TGCAGCGTTCAGGGGGCATATGGAAACACCATATATTTT. This codes for CSVQGAYGNTIYF. The whole variable domain, remainder taken from reference TRBV29-1 and TRBJ1-3, is SAVISQKPSRDICQRGTSLTIQCQVDSQVTMMFWYRQQPGQSLTLIATANQGSEATYESGFVIDKFPISRPNLTFSTLTVSNMSPEDSSIYLCSVQGAYGNTIYFGEGSWLTVV.

The sample holds a few counts of this clone. This rearrangement joins TRBV10-3 to TRBJ1-6; 8 bases are shared with TRBD1. Trimming took 4 bases from V and 10 from J; bases not matched to a gene: 3. This CDR3 region has 13 residues. CDR1 and CDR2 from the germline V gene are ENHRY and SYGVKD. The CDR3 DNA reads TGTGCCATCAGTGGACAGGGGAGGTCACCCCTCCACTTT. Translation: CAISGQGRSPLHF.

V gene TRBV2 combines with J gene TRBJ1-5; D possibly corresponds to TRBD1 (5 bases). Germline CDR1 and CDR2: SNHLY and FYNNEI. The CDR3 contains 14 residues. V lost 3 bases to trimming and J lost 0 bases, with 6 bases between them. CDR3 DNA: TGTGCCAGCAGTGAGGGGGATAGCAATCAGCCCCAGCATTTT. It yields the protein CASSEGDSNQPQHF.

The genes are TRBV27 and TRBJ2-5, with 8 nucleotides matching TRBD1. The junction had 5 bases not matched to a gene; V was cut back by 10 bases and J by 4 bases. The CDR3 has 12 amino acids. Germline V CDR1 and CDR2: MNHEY, SMNVEV (reference sequence). The CDR3 DNA sequence: TGTGCCACCAGACAGGGGAGAGAGACCCAGTACTTC. It specifies CATRQGRETQYF.

The chain has TRBV5-1 and TRBJ1-3; D is perhaps TRBD1 (6 bases). This CDR3 contains 15 residues. The V end lost 0 bases, the J end lost 3 bases, and 10 bases lay between the germline ends. Per the germline V gene, CDR1 is SGHRS and CDR2 is YFSETQ. The CDR3 nucleotides are TGCGCCAGCAGCTTGGTATCAGGGGTTGGAAACACCATATATTTT. Its translation: CASSLVSGVGNTIYF.